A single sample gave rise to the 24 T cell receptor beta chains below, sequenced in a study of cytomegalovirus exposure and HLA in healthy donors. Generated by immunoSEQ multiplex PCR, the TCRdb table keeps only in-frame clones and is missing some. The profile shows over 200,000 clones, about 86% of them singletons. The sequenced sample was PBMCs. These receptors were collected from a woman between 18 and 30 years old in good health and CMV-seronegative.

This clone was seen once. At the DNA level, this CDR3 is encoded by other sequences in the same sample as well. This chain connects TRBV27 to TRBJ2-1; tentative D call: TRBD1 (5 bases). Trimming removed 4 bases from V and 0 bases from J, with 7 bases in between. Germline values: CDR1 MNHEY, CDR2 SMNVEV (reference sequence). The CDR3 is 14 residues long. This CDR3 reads CASSSDSSYNEQFF. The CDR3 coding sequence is TGTGCCAGCAGTTCAGACAGCTCCTACAATGAGCAGTTCTTC.

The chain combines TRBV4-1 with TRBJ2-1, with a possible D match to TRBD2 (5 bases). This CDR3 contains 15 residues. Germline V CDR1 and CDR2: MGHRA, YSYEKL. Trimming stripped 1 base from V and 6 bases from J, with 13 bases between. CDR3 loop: CASSQGPGLANEQFF. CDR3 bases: TGCGCCAGCAGCCAAGGGCCCGGACTTGCCAATGAGCAGTTCTTC.

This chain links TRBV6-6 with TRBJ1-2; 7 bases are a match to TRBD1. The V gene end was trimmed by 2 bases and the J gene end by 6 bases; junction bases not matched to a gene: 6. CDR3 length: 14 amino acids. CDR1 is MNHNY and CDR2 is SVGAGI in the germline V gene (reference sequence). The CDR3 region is CASSYATGADGYTF. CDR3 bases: TGTGCCAGCAGTTACGCAACAGGGGCCGATGGCTACACCTTC.

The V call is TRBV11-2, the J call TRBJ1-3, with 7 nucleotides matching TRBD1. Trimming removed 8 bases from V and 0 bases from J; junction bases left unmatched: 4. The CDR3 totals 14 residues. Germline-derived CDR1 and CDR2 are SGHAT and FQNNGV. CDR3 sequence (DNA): TGTGCCAGCGAGGACAGGAGCTCTGGAAACACCATATATTTT. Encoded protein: CASEDRSSGNTIYF.

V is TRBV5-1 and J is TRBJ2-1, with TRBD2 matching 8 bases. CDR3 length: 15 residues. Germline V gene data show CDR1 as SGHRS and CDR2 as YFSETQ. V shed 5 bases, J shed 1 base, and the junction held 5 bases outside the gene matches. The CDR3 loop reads CASSNGLASYNEQFF. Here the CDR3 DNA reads TGCGCCAGCAGTAATGGACTAGCTTCCTACAATGAGCAGTTCTTC.

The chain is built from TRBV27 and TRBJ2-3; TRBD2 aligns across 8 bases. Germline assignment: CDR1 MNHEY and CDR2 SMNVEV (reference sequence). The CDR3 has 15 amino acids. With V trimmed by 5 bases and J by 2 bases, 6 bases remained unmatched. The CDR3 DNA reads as TGTGCCAGCAGTCCGGGACTAGGACTCACAGATACGCAGTATTTT. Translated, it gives CASSPGLGLTDTQYF.

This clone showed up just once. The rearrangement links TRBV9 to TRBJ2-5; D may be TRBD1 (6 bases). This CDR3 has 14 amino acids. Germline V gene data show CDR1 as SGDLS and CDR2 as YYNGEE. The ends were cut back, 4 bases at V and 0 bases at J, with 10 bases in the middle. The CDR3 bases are TGTGCCAGCAGCCCCACAGGGTACCAAGAGACCCAGTACTTC. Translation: CASSPTGYQETQYF.

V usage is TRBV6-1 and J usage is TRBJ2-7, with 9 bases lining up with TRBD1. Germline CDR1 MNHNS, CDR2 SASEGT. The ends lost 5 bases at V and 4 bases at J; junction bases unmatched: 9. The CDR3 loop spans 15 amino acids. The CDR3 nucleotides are TGTGCCAGCAGTACTACCGATGGACAGGGGTACGAGCAGTACTTC. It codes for CASSTTDGQGYEQYF.

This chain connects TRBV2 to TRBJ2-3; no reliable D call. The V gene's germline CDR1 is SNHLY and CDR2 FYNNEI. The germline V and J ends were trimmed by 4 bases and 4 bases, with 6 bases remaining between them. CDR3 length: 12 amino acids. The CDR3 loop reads CASSARADTQYF. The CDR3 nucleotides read TGTGCCAGCAGTGCACGGGCAGATACGCAGTATTTT.

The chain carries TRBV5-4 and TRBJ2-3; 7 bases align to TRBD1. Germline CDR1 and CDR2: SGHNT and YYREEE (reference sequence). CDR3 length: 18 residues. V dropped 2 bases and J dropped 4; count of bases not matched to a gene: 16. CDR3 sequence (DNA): TGTGCCAGCAGCTTAGGGGGCTCGGGCGGAGGTCGGGCAGATACGCAGTATTTT. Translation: CASSLGGSGGGRADTQYF. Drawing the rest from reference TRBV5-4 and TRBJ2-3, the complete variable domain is ETGVTQSPTHLIKTRGQQVTLRCSSQSGHNTVSWYQQALGQGPQFIFQYYREEENGRGNFPPRFSGLQFPNYSSELNVNALELDDSALYLCASSLGGSGGGRADTQYFGPGTRLTVL.

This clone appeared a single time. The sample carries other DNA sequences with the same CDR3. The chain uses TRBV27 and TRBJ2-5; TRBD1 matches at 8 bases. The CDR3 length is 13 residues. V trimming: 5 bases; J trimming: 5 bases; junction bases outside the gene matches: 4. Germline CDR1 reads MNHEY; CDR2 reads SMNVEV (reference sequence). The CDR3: CASSPDRGETQYF. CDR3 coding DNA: TGTGCCAGCAGTCCTGACAGGGGTGAGACCCAGTACTTC.

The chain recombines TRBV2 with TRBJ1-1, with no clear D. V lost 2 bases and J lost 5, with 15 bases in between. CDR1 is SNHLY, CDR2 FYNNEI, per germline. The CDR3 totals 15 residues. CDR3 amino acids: CASSEREPGRTEAFF. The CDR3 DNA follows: TGTGCCAGCAGTGAACGGGAGCCTGGAAGGACTGAAGCTTTCTTT.

The CDR3 is CASSPQDRNYGYTF. CDR3 nucleotide sequence: TGTGCCAGCTCACCCCAAGACAGGAACTATGGCTACACCTTC. The V call is TRBV18, the J call TRBJ1-2, with a possible D match to TRBD1 (6 bases). CDR1 and CDR2 from the germline V gene are KGHSH and LQKENI. The CDR3 length is 14 residues. Trimming removed 3 bases from V and 2 bases from J, with 10 bases in between.

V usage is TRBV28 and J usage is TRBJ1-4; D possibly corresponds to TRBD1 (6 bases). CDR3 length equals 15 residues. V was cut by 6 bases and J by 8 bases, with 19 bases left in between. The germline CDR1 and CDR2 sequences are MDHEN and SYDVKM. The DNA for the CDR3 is TGTGCCAGCAGCGCCCAGGGGACCCTGGGAGAAAAACTGTTTTTT. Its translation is CASSAQGTLGEKLFF.

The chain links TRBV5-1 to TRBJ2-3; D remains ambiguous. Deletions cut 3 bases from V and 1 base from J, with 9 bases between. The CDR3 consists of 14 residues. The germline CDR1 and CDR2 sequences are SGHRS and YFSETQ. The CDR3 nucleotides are TGCGCCAGCAGCTCTACTGGTGGCACAGATACGCAGTATTTT. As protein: CASSSTGGTDTQYF.

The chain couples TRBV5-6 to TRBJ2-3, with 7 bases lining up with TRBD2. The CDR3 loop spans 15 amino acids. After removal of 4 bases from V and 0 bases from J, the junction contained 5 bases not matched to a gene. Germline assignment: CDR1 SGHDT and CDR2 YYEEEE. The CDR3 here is CASSQAGRSTDTQYF. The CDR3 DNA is TGTGCCAGCAGCCAAGCGGGACGAAGCACAGATACGCAGTATTTT. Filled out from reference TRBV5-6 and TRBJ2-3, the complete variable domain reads DAGVTQSPTHLIKTRGQQVTLRCSPKSGHDTVSWYQQALGQGPQFIFQYYEEEERQRGNFPDRFSGHQFPNYSSELNVNALLLGDSALYLCASSQAGRSTDTQYFGPGTRLTVL.

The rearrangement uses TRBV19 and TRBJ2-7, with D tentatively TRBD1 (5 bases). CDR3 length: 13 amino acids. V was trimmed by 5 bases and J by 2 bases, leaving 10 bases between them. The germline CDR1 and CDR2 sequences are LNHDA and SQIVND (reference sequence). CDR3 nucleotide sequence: TGTGCCAGTAGTGGTCTGGACACCTACGAGCAGTACTTC. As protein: CASSGLDTYEQYF.

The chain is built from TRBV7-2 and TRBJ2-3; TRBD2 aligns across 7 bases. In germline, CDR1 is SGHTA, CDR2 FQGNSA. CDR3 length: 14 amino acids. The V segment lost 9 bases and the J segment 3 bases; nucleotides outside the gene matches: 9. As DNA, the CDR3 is TGTGCCAGATTAGCGGGCAAAGCAACAGATACGCAGTATTTT. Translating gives CARLAGKATDTQYF.

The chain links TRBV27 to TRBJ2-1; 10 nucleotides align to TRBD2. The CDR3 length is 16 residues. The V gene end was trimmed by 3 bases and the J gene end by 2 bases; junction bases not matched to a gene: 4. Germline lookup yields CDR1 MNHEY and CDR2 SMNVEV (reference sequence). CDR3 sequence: CASSLLSGRAYNEQFF. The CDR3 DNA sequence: TGTGCCAGCAGTTTGCTCAGCGGGAGGGCCTACAATGAGCAGTTCTTC.

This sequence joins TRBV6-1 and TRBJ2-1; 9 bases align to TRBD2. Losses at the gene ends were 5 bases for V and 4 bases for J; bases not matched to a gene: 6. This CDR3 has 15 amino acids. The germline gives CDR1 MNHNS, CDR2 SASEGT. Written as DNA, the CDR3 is TGTGCCAGCAGTCCCGGGACTAGCTTGTACAATGAGCAGTTCTTC. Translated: CASSPGTSLYNEQFF.

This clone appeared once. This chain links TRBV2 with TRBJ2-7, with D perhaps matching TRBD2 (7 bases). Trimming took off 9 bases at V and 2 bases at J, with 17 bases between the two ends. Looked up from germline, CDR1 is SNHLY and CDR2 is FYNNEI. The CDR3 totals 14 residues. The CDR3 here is CARGGGPNPYEQYF. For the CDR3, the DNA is TGTGCCAGAGGGGGGGGCCCGAACCCCTACGAGCAGTACTTC.

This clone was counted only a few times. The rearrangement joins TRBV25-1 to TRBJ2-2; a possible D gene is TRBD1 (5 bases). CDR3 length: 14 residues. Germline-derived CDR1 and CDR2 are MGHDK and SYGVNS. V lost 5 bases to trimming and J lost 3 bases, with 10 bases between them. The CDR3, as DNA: TGTGCCAGCAGTTGGGGCCGTGACACCGGGGAGCTGTTTTTT. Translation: CASSWGRDTGELFF. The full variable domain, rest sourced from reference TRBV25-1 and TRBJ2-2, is EADIYQTPRYLVIGTGKKITLECSQTMGHDKMYWYQQDPGMELHLIHYSYGVNSTEKGDLSSESTVSRIRTEHFPLTLESARPSHTSQYLCASSWGRDTGELFFGEGSRLTVL.

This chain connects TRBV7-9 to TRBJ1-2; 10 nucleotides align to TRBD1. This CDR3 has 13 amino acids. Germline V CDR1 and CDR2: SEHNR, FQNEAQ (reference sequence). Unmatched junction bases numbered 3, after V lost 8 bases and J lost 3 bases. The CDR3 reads CASLGQGDYGYTF. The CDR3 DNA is TGTGCCAGCCTTGGACAGGGGGACTATGGCTACACCTTC. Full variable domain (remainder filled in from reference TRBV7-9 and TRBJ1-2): DTGVSQNPRHKITKRGQNVTFRCDPISEHNRLYWYRQTLGQGPEFLTYFQNEAQLEKSRLLSDRFSAERPKGSFSTLEIQRTEQGDSAMYLCASLGQGDYGYTFGSGTRLTVV.

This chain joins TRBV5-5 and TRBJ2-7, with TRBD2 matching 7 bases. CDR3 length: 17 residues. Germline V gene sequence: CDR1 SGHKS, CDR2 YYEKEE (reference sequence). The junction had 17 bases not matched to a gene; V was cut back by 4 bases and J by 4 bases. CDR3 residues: CASSTREASREAYEQYF. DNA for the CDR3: TGTGCCAGCAGCACCCGGGAGGCTAGTCGGGAGGCTTACGAGCAGTACTTC.